Presented here are 17 T cell receptor beta chains from one specimen sequenced in a study of cytotoxic CD8 clonotypes in ibrutinib-treated CLL. Data came from immunoSEQ multiplex PCR; TCRdb stores just in-frame clones and leaves some out. The sample consists of roughly 150,000 clones, 60% to 85% of them appearing once. The specimen comprised PBMCs, sampled after 24 months of ibrutinib treatment. These receptors were taken from a human donor with chronic lymphocytic leukemia.

The CDR3 region is CAISEGGGAYEQYF. CDR3 in DNA: TGTGCCATCAGTGAAGGGGGAGGGGCCTACGAGCAGTACTTC. The rearrangement joins TRBV10-3 to TRBJ2-7, with D possibly matching TRBD2 (7 bases). The CDR3 runs 14 residues. Germline V gives CDR1 ENHRY, CDR2 SYGVKD. V shed 3 bases and J shed 2 bases, with 11 bases lying between them.

The chain joins TRBV5-6 to TRBJ2-3; D possibly corresponds to TRBD2 (5 bases). Germline V gives CDR1 SGHDT, CDR2 YYEEEE. V lost 4 bases to trimming and J lost 2 bases, with 20 bases between them. The CDR3 covers 17 residues. The CDR3 reads CASSLFLGLHITDTQYF. CDR3 nucleotide sequence: TGTGCCAGCAGCCTGTTCCTCGGACTGCACATCACAGATACGCAGTATTTT.

V is TRBV28 and J is TRBJ2-1, with D possibly TRBD2 on 6 matching bases. CDR1 MDHEN and CDR2 SYDVKM come from the germline V gene. This CDR3 has 15 amino acids. Trimming pared 6 bases from V and 4 bases from J, leaving 16 bases between. CDR3 protein: CASRDPSGRYNEQFF. CDR3 nucleotides: TGTGCCAGCAGGGACCCAAGCGGGCGGTACAATGAGCAGTTCTTC.

This clone has just a few counts. This chain links TRBV9 with TRBJ1-1; D is uncertain. CDR1 and CDR2 (germline): SGDLS, YYNGEE. The CDR3 covers 13 residues. Trimming took 0 bases from V and 7 from J, leaving 10 bases between them. CDR3 loop: CASSVDGRGEAFF. The CDR3 DNA follows: TGTGCCAGCAGCGTAGACGGGCGCGGTGAAGCTTTCTTT.

The DNA of the CDR3 is TGTGCCAGCCGGGCCGGGACGGAGACTAACTATGGCTACACCTTC. Protein: CASRAGTETNYGYTF. The rearrangement joins TRBV10-3 to TRBJ1-2, with D possibly being TRBD1 (5 bases). Germline V gene sequence: CDR1 ENHRY, CDR2 SYGVKD. The CDR3 extends over 15 amino acids. V dropped 10 bases and J dropped 0 bases, with 18 bases sitting between them.

This clone appeared once. This chain connects TRBV10-3 to TRBJ2-1; 7 bases map to TRBD1. CDR1 ENHRY and CDR2 SYGVKD come from the germline V gene. CDR3 length: 17 residues. J gave up 0 bases and V 0 bases, and 5 bases lay outside the gene matches. CDR3 sequence reads: CAISESRGPSSYNEQFF. The CDR3 region has the DNA TGTGCCATCAGTGAGTCAAGGGGGCCGAGCTCCTACAATGAGCAGTTCTTC.

The V gene is TRBV7-9, the J gene TRBJ1-2; no definite D call. V shed 2 bases and J shed 7 bases, with 11 bases lying between them. CDR1 is SEHNR, CDR2 FQNEAQ, per germline (reference sequence). There are 13 residues in the CDR3. CDR3 region: CASSLREAGGYTF. The DNA for the CDR3 is TGTGCCAGCAGCTTACGAGAGGCGGGTGGCTACACCTTC.

As DNA, the CDR3 is TGTGCCAGCAGTCATAAGCCCCGGGTGACCTACGAGCAGTACTTC. Its protein is CASSHKPRVTYEQYF. The chain combines TRBV27 with TRBJ2-7; D ambiguous. The CDR3 contains 15 residues. Germline-derived CDR1 and CDR2 are MNHEY and SMNVEV (reference sequence). The V end was cut by 5 bases, the J end by 2 bases, with 16 bases between.

The rearrangement links TRBV21-1 to TRBJ2-7; the table names TRBD2, a call not compared with the DNA. TRBV21-1 has pseudogene status. The CDR3 is 18 residues long. The chain's CDR3 is CASSKGVGSSGSTYEQYF. The CDR3 DNA follows: TGTGCCAGCAGCAAAGGGGTCGGGTCTAGCGGGAGTACCTACGAGCAGTACTTC.

This rearrangement joins TRBV18 to TRBJ1-1; D possibly corresponds to TRBD1 (5 bases). Trimming removed 3 bases at V and 7 bases at J, with 15 bases between. This CDR3 has 14 amino acids. Germline V gene lookup returns CDR1 KGHSH and CDR2 LQKENI. The CDR3 sequence: CASSPGRGVVEAFF. The CDR3 DNA reads TGTGCCAGCTCACCTGGTCGGGGGGTCGTTGAAGCTTTCTTT.

The chain joins TRBV19 to TRBJ2-1; 11 nucleotides line up with TRBD2. V lost 4 bases, J lost 5 bases, and 1 base stayed unmatched. This CDR3 comprises 14 residues. Looked up from germline, CDR1 is LNHDA and CDR2 is SQIVND (reference sequence). CDR3 nucleotide sequence: TGTGCCAGTAGTACTAGCGGGGGGAACAATGAGCAGTTCTTC. This gives the protein CASSTSGGNNEQFF.

The chain is built from TRBV6-5 and TRBJ1-2; TRBD1 might be the D (5 bases). Per the germline V gene, CDR1 is MNHEY and CDR2 is SVGAGI. Trimming pared 2 bases from V and 7 bases from J, leaving 11 bases between. The CDR3 contains 13 residues. CDR3 region: CASSYGGRGGYTF. The CDR3 DNA is TGTGCCAGCAGTTACGGGGGTCGGGGTGGCTACACCTTC.

The V gene is TRBV27, the J gene TRBJ2-5; D may be TRBD2 (5 bases). CDR1 MNHEY and CDR2 SMNVEV come from the germline V gene (reference sequence). The V end was cut by 5 bases, the J end by 7 bases, with 14 bases between. The CDR3 contains 13 residues. CDR3 sequence: CASSPPGRGTQYF. The CDR3 DNA sequence: TGTGCCAGCAGTCCCCCCGGCCGGGGGACCCAGTACTTC.

V is TRBV23-1 and J is TRBJ2-3; TRBD1 or TRBD2 may be the D gene (6 bases each). TRBV23-1 is an open reading frame, and its role is uncertain. Trimming shortened V by 0 bases and J by 4 bases, and 14 bases separated the two germline ends. This CDR3 region has 16 residues. The CDR3 spells CASSQSGGGGPDTQYF. The CDR3 region has the DNA TGCGCCAGCAGTCAATCGGGCGGAGGGGGACCAGATACGCAGTATTTT.

Here the CDR3 DNA reads TGTGCCTGCGATCGGGGGGGGGCAGATACGCAGTATTTT. Translating it yields CACDRGGADTQYF. The chain is built from TRBV30 and TRBJ2-3; 8 bases map to TRBD2. The CDR3 has 13 amino acids. Germline CDR1 GTSNPN, CDR2 SVGIG (reference sequence). Trimming took 6 bases from V and 4 from J; bases not matched to a gene: 6.

This clone was seen a handful of times. The J gene is TRBJ2-5, the V gene TRBV27, with a possible D match to TRBD2 (7 bases). The CDR3 is 16 amino acids. Trimming shortened V by 5 bases and J by 1 base, and 17 bases separated the two germline ends. CDR1 is MNHEY, CDR2 SMNVEV, per germline (reference sequence). For the CDR3, the DNA is TGTGCCAGCAGTCCTCGGTTGGGGGGGCCCCAAGAGACCCAGTACTTC. This gives the protein CASSPRLGGPQETQYF.

The genes are TRBV7-2 and TRBJ2-3; D uncertain. Germline CDR1 SGHTA, CDR2 FQGNSA. The CDR3 runs to 15 residues. Trimming took off 5 bases at V and 1 base at J, with 13 bases between the two ends. CDR3 DNA sequence: TGTGCCAGCAGCACCTTTTGGCGCGGCACAGATACGCAGTATTTT. Translated, it gives CASSTFWRGTDTQYF.